A single sample is the source of the 3 T cell receptor beta chains below, sequenced in a study of blood T cell repertoires in COVID-19. Clones were read by immunoSEQ multiplex PCR, and TCRdb kept only the in-frame ones, dropping some. The data show some 300,000 clones, 89% seen once. The sequenced sample consisted of PBMCs or T cells enriched from blood (not recorded which). The receptors shown here come from a woman aged 35 to 49 who had recovered from COVID-19.

Written as DNA, the CDR3 is TGTGCCAGCAGTTCGGCAGGGGGCACCTACGAGCAGTACTTC. Translation gives CASSSAGGTYEQYF. The chain couples TRBV28 to TRBJ2-7; 8 bases line up with TRBD1. Germline CDR1 and CDR2: MDHEN and SYDVKM. With 4 bases clipped from V and 2 bases from J, the junction kept 4 bases outside the gene matches. This CDR3 contains 14 residues.

This chain connects TRBV7-2 to TRBJ2-1; 11 positions agree with TRBD1. CDR1 and CDR2 from the germline V gene are SGHTA and FQGNSA. V shed 3 bases and J 6 bases; nucleotides not matched to a gene: 4. This CDR3 region has 15 residues. CDR3 in amino acids: CASSLDRGLSNEQFF. The CDR3 nucleotides are TGTGCCAGCAGCTTGGACAGGGGGCTTTCCAATGAGCAGTTCTTC.

The chain uses TRBV5-4 and TRBJ2-2; 8 bases match TRBD2. The germline V gene has CDR1 SGHNT and CDR2 YYREEE (reference sequence). The CDR3 spans 15 residues. V was pared by 6 bases and J by 3 bases, with 7 bases of the junction left unmatched. Here the CDR3 DNA reads TGTGCCAGCACCACCGGGACTAGGGACACCGGGGAGCTGTTTTTT. It specifies CASTTGTRDTGELFF.